The entry below describes one T cell receptor (beta chain). Antigen: not known. A read error may account for a junction end that differs from germline. General study results and limits: The larger cohort examined one V-J beta rearrangement, not whole repertoires. In terms of TCR gene usage, tumor memory CD4+ T cells clustered together with blood and lymph node memory CD4+ cells, as well as with lymph node naive CD4+ cells. Tumor Tregs overlapped most with tumor, then blood, naive CD4+ cells.

This CDR3 has 13 residues. Germline values: CDR1 SGHRS, CDR2 YFSETQ. Constant-region reverse primers amplified full-length variable regions, followed by semi-nested Nested Universal Primer A PCR. From the 5' RACE reads, TCRdb called clonotypes with MiXCR, one entry per CDR3 protein. The sample has roughly 5,600 distinct CDR3 sequences; roughly 38% are singletons. Material for sequencing was memory CD4+ T cells sorted from blood. The sample's subset: memory CD4+ T cells, CD4+CD45RO+CD25-. This clonotype originated in a female donor with breast cancer. This chain connects TRBV5-1 to TRBJ1-4; D may be TRBD1 (5 bases). The CDR3 here is CASSSGINEKLLF. CDR3 nucleotides: TGCGCCAGCAGCTCAGGGATTAATGAAAAACTGCTTTTT.